The rows below give T cell receptor beta chains drawn from one sample of a study of blood T cells in healthy people across ages. One entry per CDR3 protein results from TCRdb running MiXCR on the 5' RACE reads. The sample carries roughly 900,000 distinct CDR3 sequences, 29% recorded once. Sequenced: blood. The origin of the receptors is a woman aged 80 or over in good health. Each CDR3 is given with its conserved first and last residue. The order of the fields is CDR3 length, D gene, J gene, clone size, V gene, CDR3 DNA, CDR3 protein. D genes are given only for firm matches. Clone size, where shown, is once, few, many, or a class for clones that have expanded.

length: 14
D: TRBD2
J: TRBJ2-1
size: -
V: TRBV12-3/TRBV12-4
DNA: TGTGCCAGCAGCCCCAGGGATACGCGGGGGGAGCAGTTCTTC
CDR3: CASSPRDTRGEQFF

length: 16
D: -
J: TRBJ1-6
size: few
V: TRBV11-1
DNA: TGTGCCTGCAGCTACGTCCCCCTGGGCGGTAATTCACCCCTCCACTTT
CDR3: CACSYVPLGGNSPLHF

length: 17
D: -
J: TRBJ2-3
size: -
V: TRBV5-4
DNA: TGTGCCAGCAGCAACGGACCGGGACCCGCCCTCACAGATACGCAGTATTTT
CDR3: CASSNGPGPALTDTQYF

length: 15
D: TRBD1
J: TRBJ1-1
size: few
V: TRBV5-1
DNA: TGCGCCAGCAGCGCCGGGACAGGGGGGGTTACTGAAGCTTTCTTT
CDR3: CASSAGTGGVTEAFF

length: 12
D: -
J: TRBJ1-1
size: -
V: TRBV28
DNA: TGTGCCAGCAGTTTTACAGGGTTTGAAGCTTTCTTT
CDR3: CASSFTGFEAFF

length: 15
D: TRBD2
J: TRBJ2-3
size: few
V: TRBV20-1
DNA: TGCAGTGCGACGACTAGCGGGGGGAGCACAGATACGCAGTATTTT
CDR3: CSATTSGGSTDTQYF

length: 15
D: -
J: TRBJ2-3
size: many
V: TRBV18
DNA: TGTGCCAGCTCACCACTCGGAATCAGCGCAGATACGCAGTATTTT
CDR3: CASSPLGISADTQYF

length: 12
D: -
J: TRBJ1-2
size: few
V: TRBV28
DNA: TGTGCCAGCAGTTCTCCGGGCCATGGCTACACCTTC
CDR3: CASSSPGHGYTF

length: 16
D: TRBD2
J: TRBJ2-1
size: many
V: TRBV18
DNA: TGTGCCAGCTCACGGGGACTAGCGGGGGTGAACCATGAGCAGTTCTTC
CDR3: CASSRGLAGVNHEQFF

length: 14
D: -
J: TRBJ1-1
size: few
V: TRBV12-3/TRBV12-4
DNA: TGTGCCAGCAGTTTAGCTGGGAGAAGCCCTGAAGCTTTCTTT
CDR3: CASSLAGRSPEAFF

length: 17
D: -
J: TRBJ2-4
size: -
V: TRBV11-2
DNA: TGTGCCAGCAGCTTAGTTATAGGACAGAGAGCCAAAAACATTCAGTACTTC
CDR3: CASSLVIGQRAKNIQYF

length: 14
D: -
J: TRBJ2-3
size: many
V: TRBV5-1
DNA: TGCGCCAGCAGCTTGGCCGGCGGGGAGGATACGCAGTATTTT
CDR3: CASSLAGGEDTQYF

length: 14
D: -
J: TRBJ2-4
size: many
V: TRBV12-3/TRBV12-4
DNA: TGTGCCAGCAGTTTTGGGGTTGTCAAAAACATTCAGTACTTC
CDR3: CASSFGVVKNIQYF

length: 14
D: -
J: TRBJ2-7
size: -
V: TRBV29-1
DNA: TGCAGCGTTAAGGGGGGCCTTAACTCCTACGAGCAGTACTTC
CDR3: CSVKGGLNSYEQYF

length: 14
D: -
J: TRBJ2-5
size: few
V: TRBV7-9
DNA: TGTGCCGGCAGCCGCCGGGGGGCCCAAGAGACCCAGTACTTC
CDR3: CAGSRRGAQETQYF

length: 15
D: TRBD1
J: TRBJ1-5
size: few
V: TRBV7-2
DNA: TGTGCCAGCAGCCCGGACAGGGGCGATCATCAGCCCCAGCATTTT
CDR3: CASSPDRGDHQPQHF

length: 15
D: -
J: TRBJ2-7
size: -
V: TRBV12-3/TRBV12-4
DNA: TGTGCCAGCAGCCTAACAGGGAAACTCTCCTACGAGCAGTACTTC
CDR3: CASSLTGKLSYEQYF

length: 15
D: -
J: TRBJ2-3
size: many
V: TRBV11-2
DNA: TGTGCCAGCAGCTTCGTACTAGTTGGCACAGATACGCAGTATTTT
CDR3: CASSFVLVGTDTQYF

length: 14
D: -
J: TRBJ1-5
size: few
V: TRBV12-3/TRBV12-4
DNA: TGTGCCAGCAGTTTAGGGGCACCGAATCAGCCCCAGCATTTT
CDR3: CASSLGAPNQPQHF